These 17 T cell receptor beta chains originate from one sample sequenced in a study of blood T cell repertoires in COVID-19. The assay was immunoSEQ multiplex PCR, and TCRdb's table has in-frame clones only and misses some. The repertoire has tens of thousands of clones, over 65% of them found once; the top ten carry approximately 15%. Sequenced material: peripheral blood. The receptors shown here come from a man between 60 and 75 years old with COVID-19, enrolled during active disease.

Written as DNA, the CDR3 is TGCGCCAGCAGCCAGAAGGGGGTCGACGGGGAGACCCAGTACTTC. The encoded protein is CASSQKGVDGETQYF. V usage is TRBV4-1 and J usage is TRBJ2-5; a weak D match, TRBD1 (6 bases). The V end lost 3 bases, the J end lost 5 bases, and 16 bases lay between the germline ends. The germline gives CDR1 MGHRA, CDR2 YSYEKL. There are 15 residues in the CDR3.

The chain uses TRBV27 and TRBJ1-2, with 11 nucleotides matching TRBD1. This CDR3 region has 15 residues. Germline CDR1 MNHEY, CDR2 SMNVEV (reference sequence). Unmatched junction bases numbered 6, after V lost 4 bases and J lost 5 bases. The CDR3 loop reads CASSSFRDRGYGYTF. Written as DNA, the CDR3 is TGTGCCAGCAGTTCCTTCCGGGACAGGGGGTATGGCTACACCTTC.

This clone was observed a handful of times. The V and J genes are TRBV6-5 and TRBJ1-4; D possibly corresponds to TRBD1 (6 bases). Germline CDR1 is MNHEY and CDR2 is SVGAGI. V lost 2 bases to trimming and J lost 6 bases, with 13 bases between them. CDR3 size: 15 residues. CDR3 amino acids: CASSYGRGPDEKLFF. CDR3 nucleotide sequence: TGTGCCAGCAGTTACGGCAGGGGCCCGGATGAAAAACTGTTTTTT.

The count of this clone is one. The V gene is TRBV4-1, the J gene TRBJ1-4; 10 positions agree with TRBD1. Per germline, CDR1 MGHRA and CDR2 YSYEKL. The CDR3 contains 16 residues. Unmatched junction bases numbered 6, after V lost 3 bases and J lost 5 bases. In nucleotides, the CDR3 is TGCGCCAGCAGCCAGGCCACGGGACAGGGGAATGAAAAACTGTTTTTT. This sequence encodes CASSQATGQGNEKLFF.

V gene TRBV18 combines with J gene TRBJ2-1; D unresolved. The V and J ends lost 6 bases and 2 bases respectively, with 11 bases between them. The CDR3 extends over 14 amino acids. Germline CDR1 is KGHSH and CDR2 is LQKENI. CDR3 sequence (DNA): TGTGCCAGCTCGACAAGCAATACCTACAATGAGCAGTTCTTC. Translation gives CASSTSNTYNEQFF.

This clone was found a few times. The rearrangement links TRBV18 to TRBJ1-1; 7 bases agree with TRBD1. J lost 1 base, V lost 8 bases, and 4 bases had no gene match. CDR1 and CDR2 from the germline V gene are KGHSH and LQKENI. CDR3 length equals 13 residues. CDR3 sequence reads: CASQGTENTEAFF. CDR3 coding DNA: TGTGCCAGCCAAGGGACAGAGAACACTGAAGCTTTCTTT.

This rearrangement joins TRBV5-4 to TRBJ2-5; 10 bases align to TRBD1. This CDR3 contains 15 residues. V gave up 4 bases and J gave up 5 bases; unmatched junction bases: 8. The germline gives CDR1 SGHNT, CDR2 YYREEE (reference sequence). CDR3 residues: CASSERQGARETQYF. As DNA, the CDR3 is TGTGCCAGCAGCGAACGACAGGGGGCTAGGGAGACCCAGTACTTC.

This clone was picked up a small number of times. The genes are TRBV10-2 and TRBJ1-5; D is possibly TRBD1 (6 bases). The germline gives CDR1 WSHSY, CDR2 SAAADI. This CDR3 region has 14 residues. The germline V and J ends were trimmed by 5 bases and 5 bases, with 13 bases remaining between them. This CDR3 reads CASSPTGSDQPQHF. The CDR3 DNA is TGCGCCAGCAGTCCTACAGGGTCGGATCAGCCCCAGCATTTT.

This clone was observed once. The genes are TRBV18 and TRBJ2-1; D may be TRBD1 (5 bases). V shed 2 bases and J shed 0 bases, with 14 bases lying between them. The V gene's germline CDR1 is KGHSH and CDR2 LQKENI. The CDR3 has 17 residues. The CDR3, as DNA: TGTGCCAGCTCACCATTAGTTGGGGCCATCTCCTACAATGAGCAGTTCTTC. Its translation: CASSPLVGAISYNEQFF.

The genes are TRBV2 and TRBJ1-6; no definite D call. The CDR3 is 15 amino acids. Germline loops: CDR1 SNHLY, CDR2 FYNNEI. Deletions cut 6 bases from V and 6 bases from J, with 15 bases between. This chain's CDR3 is CASRGRREGNSPLHF. In DNA form, the CDR3 reads TGTGCCAGCAGAGGGAGAAGGGAAGGTAATTCACCCCTCCACTTT.

About this clone: One end of the junction does not line up with germline, which may come from a read error. The V call is TRBV11-3, the J call TRBJ1-5; a possible D gene is TRBD1 (5 bases). Germline-derived CDR1 and CDR2 are SGHNT and YENEEA. The CDR3 is made up of 17 amino acids. The CDR3 spells CASTLNPYRQTNQPQHF. Written as DNA, the CDR3 is TGTGCCAGCACCTTAAACCCGTACAGGCAAACCAATCAGCCCCAGCATTTT.

Details on this clone: Sequence at one end of the junction differs from germline and may be a read error. V is TRBV19 and J is TRBJ1-1; 10 positions agree with TRBD1. Germline CDR1 is LNHDA and CDR2 is SQIVND (reference sequence). CDR3 size: 14 residues. The CDR3 reads CASSGGQGFTEVFF. The CDR3 nucleotides read TGTGCCAGTAGTGGGGGACAGGGGTTCACTGAAGTTTTCTTT.

The chain joins TRBV5-1 to TRBJ2-5; 8 bases are shared with TRBD2. The germline gives CDR1 SGHRS, CDR2 YFSETQ. The CDR3 is 17 amino acids. J gave up 3 bases and V 4 bases, and 14 bases lay outside the gene matches. The CDR3 loop reads CASSPLVAGRHEETQYF. The CDR3 coding sequence is TGCGCCAGCAGCCCCTTGGTAGCGGGACGTCACGAAGAGACCCAGTACTTC.

This clone was observed a few times. CDR3 amino acids: CASTSPYGLAGTDTQYF. CDR3 coding DNA: TGTGCCAGCACCTCACCCTATGGGCTAGCGGGGACAGATACGCAGTATTTT. The chain links TRBV28 to TRBJ2-3; 9 bases are shared with TRBD2. Germline V gives CDR1 MDHEN, CDR2 SYDVKM. With V trimmed by 7 bases and J by 3 bases, 14 bases remained unmatched. The CDR3 consists of 17 residues.

This clone was seen a handful of times. This chain joins TRBV6-5 and TRBJ1-3; D is possibly TRBD1 (6 bases). The CDR3 consists of 13 residues. Looked up from germline, CDR1 is MNHEY and CDR2 is SVGAGI. Between the trimmed V and J ends, which lost 6 bases and 2 bases, there was a span of 8 bases. The CDR3 coding sequence is TGTGCCAGCAGGGACAGTGCTGGAAACACCATATATTTT. It codes for CASRDSAGNTIYF.

This clone was counted only a few times. The chain joins TRBV2 to TRBJ2-7, with 8 bases that match TRBD2. The J segment lost 6 bases and the V segment lost 3 bases, leaving 16 bases of the junction unmatched. The CDR3 totals 17 residues. The germline V gene has CDR1 SNHLY and CDR2 FYNNEI. Written as DNA, the CDR3 is TGTGCCAGCAGTGAGGGACTCTCAGCGGGAGTCGGAGGCGAGCAGTACTTC. It yields the protein CASSEGLSAGVGGEQYF.

This clone has only one observation. The chain recombines TRBV11-3 with TRBJ2-3; 9 nucleotides line up with TRBD1. Germline V gene sequence: CDR1 SGHNT, CDR2 YENEEA. The CDR3 runs 15 residues. J gave up 2 bases and V 5 bases, and 5 bases lay outside the gene matches. The chain's CDR3 is CASSRWTGDTDTQYF. The DNA of the CDR3 is TGTGCCAGCAGCCGCTGGACAGGGGACACAGATACGCAGTATTTT.